One and the same sample provided the 6 T cell receptor beta chains below, sequenced in a study of read filtering for tumor transcriptome and immune sequencing (TCRdb year 2020). Sequencing used an Illumina HiSeq 4000. Starting from 400 ng RNA, TCR libraries were constructed with the Immunoverse kit using molecular barcoded adaptors that cover the alpha/delta and beta/gamma chains. In-frame beta chains were kept once TCRdb had trimmed the public reads at Q25 with fastp and called clones with MiXCR. All rows with the same CDR3 protein become a single entry with the most common DNA and genes. This sample lists approximately 90,000 distinct CDR3 sequences; roughly 21% were detected once. The top ten clonotypes cover about an eighth of the sample. The sample was a population of CD138-negative cells sorted from bone marrow. This sample's cell subset or site label indicates: bone marrow mononuclear cells depleted of CD138+ plasma/myeloma cells by negative magnetic selection. All receptors derive from a donor aged 40 or older with multiple myeloma.

In this sample, this clonotype turned up many times. The V gene is TRBV20-1, the J gene TRBJ2-2; perhaps TRBD2 as D (6 bases). The CDR3 extends over 15 amino acids. The V gene's germline CDR1 is DFQATT and CDR2 SNEGSKA (reference sequence). V lost 6 bases, J lost 2 bases, and 16 bases lay in between. CDR3 DNA: TGCAGTGCCAGTATGGCGGGACCTAACACCGGGGAGCTGTTTTTT. Translated, it gives CSASMAGPNTGELFF.

The CDR3: CASSFTSGGSYEQYF. The CDR3 bases are TGTGCCAGCAGCTTCACTAGCGGGGGCTCCTACGAGCAGTACTTC. This rearrangement joins TRBV7-2 to TRBJ2-7, with 11 bases aligning to TRBD2. CDR1 and CDR2 (germline): SGHTA, FQGNSA. After removal of 3 bases from V and 0 bases from J, the junction contained 1 base not matched to a gene. This CDR3 comprises 15 residues.

As regards this clonotype: It may be a read error: a sequence one base away is much more abundant. V usage is TRBV5-1 and J usage is TRBJ2-5; the D is unclear. CDR3 length equals 13 residues. Germline CDR1 reads SGHRS; CDR2 reads YFSETQ. For the CDR3, the DNA is TGCGCCAGCAGCTTGTACGACCACGAGACCCAGTACTTC. It specifies CASSLYDHETQYF. The full variable domain, completed using reference TRBV5-1 and TRBJ2-5, is KAGVTQTPRYLIKTRGQQVTLSCSPISGHRSVSWYQQTPGQGLQFLFEYFSETQRNKGNFPGRFSGRQFSNSRSEMNVSTLELGDSALYLCASSLYDHETQYFGPGTRLLVL.

This clonotype was recorded many times. CDR3 sequence reads: CASSQGQFTDTQYF. DNA for the CDR3: TGTGCCAGCAGCCAGGGACAGTTCACAGATACGCAGTATTTT. V usage is TRBV7-6 and J usage is TRBJ2-3, with 7 nucleotides matching TRBD1. The CDR3 is 14 amino acids. V was pared by 5 bases and J by 2 bases, with 4 bases of the junction left unmatched. The V gene's germline CDR1 is SGHVS and CDR2 FNYEAQ.

This clonotype has at least ten counts. The gene calls are TRBV5-1 and TRBJ2-3; TRBD2 matches at 14 bases. This CDR3 is built from 18 residues. Per the germline V gene, CDR1 is SGHRS and CDR2 is YFSETQ. Trimming removed 0 bases from V and 2 bases from J; junction bases left unmatched: 5. The CDR3 DNA follows: TGCGCCAGCAGCTTGGGGACTAGCGGGGGGCCGACCACAGATACGCAGTATTTT. Protein sequence: CASSLGTSGGPTTDTQYF.

This clonotype was seen many times. The chain carries TRBV6-1 and TRBJ1-1; no clear D gene. Germline V gene sequence: CDR1 MNHNS, CDR2 SASEGT. V lost 8 bases and J 5 bases, leaving 15 bases between the germline ends. The CDR3 sequence is 13 residues long. In nucleotides, the CDR3 is TGTGCCAGCCTTGACCCAATGGGGACTGAAGCTTTCTTT. This encodes CASLDPMGTEAFF.